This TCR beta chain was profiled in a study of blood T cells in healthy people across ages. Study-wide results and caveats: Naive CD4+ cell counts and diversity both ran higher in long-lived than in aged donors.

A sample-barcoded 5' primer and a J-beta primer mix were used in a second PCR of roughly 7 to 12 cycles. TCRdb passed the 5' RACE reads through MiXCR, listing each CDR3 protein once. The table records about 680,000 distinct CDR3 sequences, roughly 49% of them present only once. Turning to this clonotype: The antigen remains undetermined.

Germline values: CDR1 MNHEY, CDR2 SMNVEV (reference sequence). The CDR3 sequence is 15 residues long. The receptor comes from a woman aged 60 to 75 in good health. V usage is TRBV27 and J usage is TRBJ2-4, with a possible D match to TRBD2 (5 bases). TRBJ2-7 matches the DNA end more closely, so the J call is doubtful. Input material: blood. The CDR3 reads CASSLLQLGRHEQYF. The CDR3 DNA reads TGTGCCAGCAGTTTACTCCAACTAGGCCGACACGAGCAGTACTTC.